The T cell receptor (beta chain) described here comes from a study of T cell responses to AZD1222 COVID-19 vaccine. Notes on the study in general: Close to half of spike-specific TCRs reportedly recognize unmutated variant regions. Vaccine-associated CD4 TCRs ranged over spike, dominating at 160-218 and 743-854.

This table comes from immunoSEQ multiplex PCR, and its TCRdb copy is limited to in-frame clones, with some not included. The sample contains 120,000 or so clones, roughly 90% of which appear only once. Germline V gene data show CDR1 as SGHAT and CDR2 as FQNNGV. The CDR3 consists of 12 residues. V lost 5 bases and J 6 bases, leaving 10 bases between the germline ends. Turning to this clone: Its antigen is not identified.

The chain employs TRBV11-2 and TRBJ1-1, with unresolved D. The receptor comes from an adult in good health. Sequenced here: peripheral blood, sampled on day 0 of AZD1222 vaccination. In DNA, the CDR3 is TGTGCCAGCAGCCCGACACAGCCTGAAGCTTTCTTT. Translating gives CASSPTQPEAFF.